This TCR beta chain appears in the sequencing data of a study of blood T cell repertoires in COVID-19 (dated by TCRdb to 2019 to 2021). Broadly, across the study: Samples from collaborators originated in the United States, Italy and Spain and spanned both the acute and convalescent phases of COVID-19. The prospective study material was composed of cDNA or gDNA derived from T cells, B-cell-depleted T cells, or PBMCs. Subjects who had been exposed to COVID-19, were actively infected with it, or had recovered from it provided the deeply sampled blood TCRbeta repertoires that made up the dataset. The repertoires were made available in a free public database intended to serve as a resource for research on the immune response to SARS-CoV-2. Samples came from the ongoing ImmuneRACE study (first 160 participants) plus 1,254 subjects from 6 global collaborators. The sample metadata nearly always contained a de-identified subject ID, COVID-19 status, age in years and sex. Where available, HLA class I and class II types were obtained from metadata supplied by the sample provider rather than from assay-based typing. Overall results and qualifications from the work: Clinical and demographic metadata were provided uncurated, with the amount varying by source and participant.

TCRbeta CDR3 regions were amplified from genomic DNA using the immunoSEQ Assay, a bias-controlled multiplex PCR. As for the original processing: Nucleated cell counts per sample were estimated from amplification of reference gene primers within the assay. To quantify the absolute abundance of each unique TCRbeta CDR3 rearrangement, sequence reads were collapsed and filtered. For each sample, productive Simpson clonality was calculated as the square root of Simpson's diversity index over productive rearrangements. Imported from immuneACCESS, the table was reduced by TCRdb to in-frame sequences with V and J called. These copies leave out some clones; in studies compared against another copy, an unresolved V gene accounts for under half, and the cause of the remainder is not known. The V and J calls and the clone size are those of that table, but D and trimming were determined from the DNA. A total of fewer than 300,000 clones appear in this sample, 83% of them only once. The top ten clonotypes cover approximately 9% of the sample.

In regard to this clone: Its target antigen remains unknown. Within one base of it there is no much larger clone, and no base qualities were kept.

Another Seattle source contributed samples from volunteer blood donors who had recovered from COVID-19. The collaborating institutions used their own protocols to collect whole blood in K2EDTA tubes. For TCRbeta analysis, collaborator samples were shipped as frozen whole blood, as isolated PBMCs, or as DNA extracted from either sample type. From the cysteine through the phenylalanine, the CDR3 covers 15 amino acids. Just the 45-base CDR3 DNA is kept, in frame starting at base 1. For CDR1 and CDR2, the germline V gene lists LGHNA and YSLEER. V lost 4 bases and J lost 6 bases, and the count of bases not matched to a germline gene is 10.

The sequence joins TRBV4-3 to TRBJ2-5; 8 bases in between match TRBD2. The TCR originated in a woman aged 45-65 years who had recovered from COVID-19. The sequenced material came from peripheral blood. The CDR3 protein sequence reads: CASSPGGGRRKTQYF. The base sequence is TGCGCCAGCAGCCCCGGGGGCGGGAGGAGAAAGACCCAGTACTTC.